The 10 T cell receptor beta chains listed next were all sequenced from one sample in a study of shared clonotypes between healthy human individuals. Using immunoSEQ multiplex PCR, the repertoire was profiled, and TCRdb retains in-frame clones only, with some absent. The table lists some 2.3 million clones, just over 90% of them singletons. The sequencing sample was made of naive CD4+ T cells from PBMCs. Subset meaning: CD45RA+ positively selected. These receptors were taken from a man younger than 35 in good health. Some clones in this sample may be carry-over from other donors' samples.

V gene TRBV4-1 combines with J gene TRBJ2-7, with a weak D call TRBD2 (6 bases). V lost 3 bases, J lost 1 base, and 13 bases lay in between. CDR1 and CDR2 from the germline V gene are MGHRA and YSYEKL. This CDR3 comprises 15 residues. CDR3 nucleotide sequence: TGCGCCAGCAGCCAGAAGGGGACTGGGTCCTACGAGCAGTACTTC. Its translation: CASSQKGTGSYEQYF.

With respect to this clone: Additional DNA sequences in this sample encode the identical CDR3. This rearrangement joins TRBV5-1 to TRBJ2-7; 11 nucleotides agree with TRBD2. With 3 bases clipped from V and 4 bases from J, the junction kept 6 bases outside the gene matches. This CDR3 is built from 15 residues. Germline CDR1 and CDR2: SGHRS and YFSETQ. CDR3: CASSYIAGGPYEQYF. The CDR3 DNA reads as TGCGCCAGCAGCTACATAGCGGGAGGGCCATACGAGCAGTACTTC.

This chain joins TRBV28 and TRBJ1-5; D call uncertain. The germline V and J ends were trimmed by 6 bases and 2 bases, with 17 bases remaining between them. Germline loops: CDR1 MDHEN, CDR2 SYDVKM. This CDR3 region has 16 residues. Here the CDR3 DNA reads TGTGCCAGCAGCCCTACTATTCATGGGGGCAATCAGCCCCAGCATTTT. It codes for CASSPTIHGGNQPQHF.

V gene TRBV27 combines with J gene TRBJ2-3; D gene ambiguous. CDR3 length equals 14 residues. Germline V CDR1 and CDR2: MNHEY, SMNVEV (reference sequence). V was cut by 3 bases and J by 2 bases, with 9 bases left in between. The DNA of the CDR3 is TGTGCCAGCAGTTTTGAAGTGCTCACAGATACGCAGTATTTT. It translates to CASSFEVLTDTQYF.

This clone was observed once. This chain connects TRBV15 to TRBJ1-5, with D perhaps TRBD1 (6 bases). The CDR3 loop spans 14 amino acids. CDR1 and CDR2 (germline): LNHNV, YYDKDF (reference sequence). Trimming cost V 1 base and J 4 bases, with 8 bases left between them. The CDR3 is CATSRVQGNQPQHF. The CDR3 nucleotides are TGTGCCACCAGCAGAGTCCAGGGGAATCAGCCCCAGCATTTT. The full variable domain, with the rest looked up from reference TRBV15 and TRBJ1-5, is DAMVIQNPRYQVTQFGKPVTLSCSQTLNHNVMYWYQQKSSQAPKLLFHYYDKDFNNEADTPDNFQSRRPNTSFCFLDIRSPGLGDTAMYLCATSRVQGNQPQHFGDGTRLSIL.

V usage is TRBV2 and J usage is TRBJ2-3; D is undetermined. Deletions cut 6 bases from V and 2 bases from J, with 15 bases between. This CDR3 spans 15 amino acids. Germline V lookup: CDR1 SNHLY, CDR2 FYNNEI. CDR3 region: CASSDETAFTDTQYF. The CDR3 DNA reads as TGTGCCAGCAGCGACGAGACGGCATTCACAGATACGCAGTATTTT.

This clone showed up just once. The V call is TRBV19, the J call TRBJ1-1; D unclear. The CDR3 loop spans 13 amino acids. Germline V CDR1 and CDR2: LNHDA, SQIVND (reference sequence). Trimming pared 4 bases from V and 1 base from J, leaving 7 bases between. The CDR3 DNA reads TGTGCCAGTAGTACGCGACAGAACACTGAAGCTTTCTTT. This encodes CASSTRQNTEAFF.

The chain links TRBV7-3 to TRBJ2-2; D is undetermined. This CDR3 has 14 amino acids. V shed 8 bases and J shed 4 bases, with 14 bases lying between them. Germline V gives CDR1 SGHTA, CDR2 FQGTGA. CDR3 bases: TGTGCCAGCTCCCTAGGGCTAGGCACCGGGGAGCTGTTTTTT. Its protein product is CASSLGLGTGELFF.

The chain combines TRBV4-2 with TRBJ2-2; D is perhaps TRBD1 or TRBD2 (5 bases each). There are 16 residues in the CDR3. V lost 4 bases to trimming and J lost 3 bases, with 15 bases between them. Germline loops: CDR1 LGHNA, CDR2 YNFKEQ. CDR3 nucleotide sequence: TGTGCCAGCAGCCGAACTAGGATAGGGGACACCGGGGAGCTGTTTTTT. Translated: CASSRTRIGDTGELFF.

The chain joins TRBV5-1 to TRBJ1-6; 9 bases line up with TRBD1. Per germline, CDR1 SGHRS and CDR2 YFSETQ. The V segment lost 4 bases and the J segment 11 bases; nucleotides outside the gene matches: 7. The CDR3 totals 14 residues. The CDR3 here is CASSLGQGAAPLHF. The CDR3 DNA is TGCGCCAGCAGCCTGGGACAGGGTGCGGCACCCCTCCACTTT.